This T cell receptor beta chain was captured in a study of PD-1 blockade in classical Hodgkin lymphoma. Background on the study: Patients were infused with nivolumab 3 mg/kg every 2 weeks. Study observations and caveats: Relative to healthy donors, newly diagnosed patients reportedly had lower baseline TCR diversity, which was reported as lower still in relapsed/refractory patients. Patients who responded completely had about the same baseline diversity as newly diagnosed patients. Exclusion applied to patients who initiated nivolumab less than 1 year following ASCT.

The assay was immunoSEQ multiplex PCR, and TCRdb's table has in-frame clones only and misses some. This table has more than 15,000 clones, 83% appearing once. Comments on this clone: The antigen remains undetermined.

The V gene lost 0 bases and the J gene lost 3 bases, with 9 bases spanning the gap. This CDR3 contains 14 residues. CDR1 and CDR2 from the germline V gene are SGHRS and YFSETQ. Documented time point: cycle 4 day 1 (C4D1), after around six weeks of nivolumab. Each patient's relapse followed autologous stem cell transplantation, and brentuximab vedotin exposure varied. Sequenced material: peripheral blood mononuclear cells (PBMCs), taken before the fourth cycle of nivolumab. The TCR was taken from a human donor with classical Hodgkin lymphoma. V gene TRBV5-1 combines with J gene TRBJ1-2; D is ambiguous. The CDR3 nucleotides are TGCGCCAGCAGCTTGGCCAAGGTGGACTATGGCTACACCTTC. Translating it yields CASSLAKVDYGYTF.